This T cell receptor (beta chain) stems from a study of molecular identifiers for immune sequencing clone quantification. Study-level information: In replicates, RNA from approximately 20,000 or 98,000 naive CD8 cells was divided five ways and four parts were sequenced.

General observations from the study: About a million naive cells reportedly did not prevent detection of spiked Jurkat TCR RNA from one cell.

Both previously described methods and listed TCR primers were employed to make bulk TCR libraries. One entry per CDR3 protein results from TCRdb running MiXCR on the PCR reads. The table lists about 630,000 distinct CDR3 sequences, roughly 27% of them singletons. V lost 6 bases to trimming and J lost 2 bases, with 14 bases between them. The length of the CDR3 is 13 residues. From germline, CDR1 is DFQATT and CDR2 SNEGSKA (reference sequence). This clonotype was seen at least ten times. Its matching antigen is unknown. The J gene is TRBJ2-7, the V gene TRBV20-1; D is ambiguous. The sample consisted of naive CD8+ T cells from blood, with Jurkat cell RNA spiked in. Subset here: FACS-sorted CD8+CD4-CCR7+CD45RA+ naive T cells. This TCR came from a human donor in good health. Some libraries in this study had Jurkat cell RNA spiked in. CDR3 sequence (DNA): TGCAGTGCCCTTACACGGACCACCTACGAGCAGTACTTC. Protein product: CSALTRTTYEQYF.